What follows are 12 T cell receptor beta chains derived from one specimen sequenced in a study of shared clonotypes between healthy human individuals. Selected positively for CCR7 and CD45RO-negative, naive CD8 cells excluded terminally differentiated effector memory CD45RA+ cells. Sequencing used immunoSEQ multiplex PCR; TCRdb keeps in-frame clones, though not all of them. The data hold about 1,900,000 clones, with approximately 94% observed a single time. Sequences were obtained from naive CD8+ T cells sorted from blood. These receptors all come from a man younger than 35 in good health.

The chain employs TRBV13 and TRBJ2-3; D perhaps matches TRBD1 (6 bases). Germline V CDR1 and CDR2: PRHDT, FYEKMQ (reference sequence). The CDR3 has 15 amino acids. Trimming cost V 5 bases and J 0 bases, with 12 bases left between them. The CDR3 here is CASSLRTESTDTQYF. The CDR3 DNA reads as TGTGCCAGCAGCCTCCGGACAGAGAGCACAGATACGCAGTATTTT.

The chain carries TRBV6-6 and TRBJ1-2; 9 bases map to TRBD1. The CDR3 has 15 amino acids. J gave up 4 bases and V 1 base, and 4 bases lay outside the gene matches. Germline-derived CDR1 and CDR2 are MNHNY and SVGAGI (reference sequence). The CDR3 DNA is TGTGCCAGCAGTTACTGGGACAGGGCAGGCTATGGCTACACCTTC. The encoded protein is CASSYWDRAGYGYTF.

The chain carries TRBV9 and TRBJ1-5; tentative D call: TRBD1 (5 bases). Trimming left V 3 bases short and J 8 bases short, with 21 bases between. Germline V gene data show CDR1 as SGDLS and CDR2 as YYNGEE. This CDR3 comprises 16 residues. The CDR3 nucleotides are TGTGCCAGCAGCGAGGGACCCTTTACGGCGTCTGAGCCCCAGCATTTT. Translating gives CASSEGPFTASEPQHF. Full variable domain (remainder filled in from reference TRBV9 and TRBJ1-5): DSGVTQTPKHLITATGQRVTLRCSPRSGDLSVYWYQQSLDQGLQFLIQYYNGEERAKGNILERFSAQQFPDLHSELNLSSLELGDSALYFCASSEGPFTASEPQHFGDGTRLSIL.

This CDR3 reads CASSSTRDRVHEQFF. As DNA, the CDR3 is TGTGCCAGCAGCTCAACCCGGGACAGGGTCCATGAGCAGTTCTTC. This chain joins TRBV7-9 and TRBJ2-1; the match to TRBD1 covers 9 bases. CDR1 and CDR2 (germline): SEHNR, FQNEAQ (reference sequence). This CDR3 spans 15 amino acids. The V and J ends lost 4 bases and 8 bases, in that order; junction bases with no gene match: 9.

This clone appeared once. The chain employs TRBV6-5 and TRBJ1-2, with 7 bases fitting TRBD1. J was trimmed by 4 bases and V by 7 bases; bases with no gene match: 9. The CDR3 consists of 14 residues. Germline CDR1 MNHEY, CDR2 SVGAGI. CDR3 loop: CASTPQGVFYGYTF. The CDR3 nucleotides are TGTGCCAGCACACCCCAGGGGGTCTTCTATGGCTACACCTTC.

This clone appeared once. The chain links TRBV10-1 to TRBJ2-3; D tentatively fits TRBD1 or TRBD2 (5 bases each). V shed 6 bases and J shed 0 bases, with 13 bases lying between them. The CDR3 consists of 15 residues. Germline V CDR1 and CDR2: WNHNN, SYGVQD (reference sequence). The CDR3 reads CASSNGGTSTDTQYF. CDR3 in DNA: TGCGCCAGCAGCAATGGGGGAACCAGCACAGATACGCAGTATTTT.

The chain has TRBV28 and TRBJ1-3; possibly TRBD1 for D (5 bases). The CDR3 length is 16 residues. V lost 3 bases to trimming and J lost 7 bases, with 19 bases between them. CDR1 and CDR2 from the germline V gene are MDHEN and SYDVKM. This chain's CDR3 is CASSLGGWGVLNTIYF. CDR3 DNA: TGTGCCAGCAGTTTGGGTGGGTGGGGGGTCTTGAACACCATATATTTT.

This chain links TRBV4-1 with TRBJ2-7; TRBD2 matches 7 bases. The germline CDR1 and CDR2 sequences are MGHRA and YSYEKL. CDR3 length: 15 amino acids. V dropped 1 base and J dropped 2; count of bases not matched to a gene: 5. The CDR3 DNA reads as TGCGCCAGCAGCCAAGCTCTAGCGGACACCTACGAGCAGTACTTC. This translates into CASSQALADTYEQYF.

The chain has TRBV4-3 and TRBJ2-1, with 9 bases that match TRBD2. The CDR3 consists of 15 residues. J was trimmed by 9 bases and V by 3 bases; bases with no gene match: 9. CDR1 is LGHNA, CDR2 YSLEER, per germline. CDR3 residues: CASSQIWLAGREQFF. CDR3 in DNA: TGCGCCAGCAGCCAGATTTGGCTAGCGGGACGTGAGCAGTTCTTC.

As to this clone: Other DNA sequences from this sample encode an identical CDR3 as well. CDR3 bases: TGTGCCTGGAGTGTCGGGGGTACTGAAGCTTTCTTT. It is translated as CAWSVGGTEAFF. The J gene is TRBJ1-1, the V gene TRBV30; D may be TRBD1 (5 bases). The germline gives CDR1 GTSNPN, CDR2 SVGIG (reference sequence). CDR3 length: 12 amino acids. Trimming removed 0 bases at V and 5 bases at J, with 7 bases between.

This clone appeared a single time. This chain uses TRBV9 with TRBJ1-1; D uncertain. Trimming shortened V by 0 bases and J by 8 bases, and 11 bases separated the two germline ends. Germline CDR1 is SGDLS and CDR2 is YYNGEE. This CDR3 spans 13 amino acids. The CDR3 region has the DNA TGTGCCAGCAGCGTAGGGCCCCTTTCGGAAGCTTTCTTT. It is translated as CASSVGPLSEAFF.

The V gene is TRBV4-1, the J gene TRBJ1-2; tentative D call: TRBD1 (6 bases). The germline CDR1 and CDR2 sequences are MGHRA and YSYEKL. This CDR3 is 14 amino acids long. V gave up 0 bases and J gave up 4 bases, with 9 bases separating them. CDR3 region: CASSQEGGPYGYTF. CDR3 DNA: TGCGCCAGCAGCCAAGAAGGGGGGCCCTATGGCTACACCTTC.